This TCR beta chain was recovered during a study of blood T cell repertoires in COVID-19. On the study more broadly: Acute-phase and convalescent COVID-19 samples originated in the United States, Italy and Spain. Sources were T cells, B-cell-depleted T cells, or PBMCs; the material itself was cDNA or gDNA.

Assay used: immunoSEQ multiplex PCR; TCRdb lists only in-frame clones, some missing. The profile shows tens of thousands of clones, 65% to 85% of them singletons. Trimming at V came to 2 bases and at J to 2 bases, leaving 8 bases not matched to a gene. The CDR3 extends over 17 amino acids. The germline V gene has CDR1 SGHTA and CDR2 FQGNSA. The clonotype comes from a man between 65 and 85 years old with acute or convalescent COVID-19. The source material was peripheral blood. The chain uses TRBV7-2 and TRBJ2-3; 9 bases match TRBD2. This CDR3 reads CASSLRPSGTNTDTQYF. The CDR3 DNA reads TGTGCCAGCAGCTTAAGGCCTAGCGGGACCAACACAGATACGCAGTATTTT.